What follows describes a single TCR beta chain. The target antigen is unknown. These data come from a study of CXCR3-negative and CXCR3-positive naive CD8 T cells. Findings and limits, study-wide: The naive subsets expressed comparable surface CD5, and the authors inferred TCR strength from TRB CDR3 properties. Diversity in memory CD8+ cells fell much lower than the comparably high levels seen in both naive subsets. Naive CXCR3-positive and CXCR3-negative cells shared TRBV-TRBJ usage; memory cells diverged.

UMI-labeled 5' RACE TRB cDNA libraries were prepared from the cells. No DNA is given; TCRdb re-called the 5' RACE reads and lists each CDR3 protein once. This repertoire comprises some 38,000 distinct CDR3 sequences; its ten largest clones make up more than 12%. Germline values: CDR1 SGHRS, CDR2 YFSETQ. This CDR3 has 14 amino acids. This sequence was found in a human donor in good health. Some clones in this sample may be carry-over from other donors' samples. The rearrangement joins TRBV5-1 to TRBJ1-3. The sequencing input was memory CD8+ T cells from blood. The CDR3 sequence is CASSVGQTGNTIYF.